The clone carrying this T cell receptor beta chain was recorded once. The sample originates from a study of control samples from healthy donors and cancer patients. The repertoire was sequenced with immunoSEQ multiplex PCR; TCRdb's copy has only in-frame clones and lacks some. The repertoire has more than 150,000 clones, over 90% of them found once; the top ten carry around 2.2%. Between the trimmed V and J ends, which lost 6 bases and 1 base, there was a span of 12 bases. The CDR3 has 14 residues. The germline V gene has CDR1 ENHRY and CDR2 SYGVKD. The rearrangement links TRBV10-3 to TRBJ1-2, with D possibly matching TRBD1 (6 bases). Sequencing used blood. This receptor was obtained from a man in his fifties or sixties in good health. The CDR3, as DNA: TGTGCCATCAGATCGACAGGTATTAACTATGGCTACACCTTC. Protein sequence: CAIRSTGINYGYTF.